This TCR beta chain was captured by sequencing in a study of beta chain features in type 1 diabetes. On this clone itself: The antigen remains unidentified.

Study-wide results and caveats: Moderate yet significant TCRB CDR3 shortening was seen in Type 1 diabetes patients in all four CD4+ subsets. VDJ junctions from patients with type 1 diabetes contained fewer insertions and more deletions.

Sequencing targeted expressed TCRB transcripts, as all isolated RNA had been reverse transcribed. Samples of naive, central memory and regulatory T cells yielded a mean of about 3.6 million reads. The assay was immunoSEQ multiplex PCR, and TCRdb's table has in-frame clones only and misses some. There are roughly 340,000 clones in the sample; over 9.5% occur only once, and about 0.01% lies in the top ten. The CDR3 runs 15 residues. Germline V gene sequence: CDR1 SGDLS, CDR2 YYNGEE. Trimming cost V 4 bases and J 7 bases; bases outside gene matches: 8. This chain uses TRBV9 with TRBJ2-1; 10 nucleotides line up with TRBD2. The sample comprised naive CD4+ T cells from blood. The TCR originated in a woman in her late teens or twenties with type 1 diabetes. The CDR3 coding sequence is TGTGCCAGCAGCATCCTCGAGCGGGGGGGGAATGAGCAGTTCTTC. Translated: CASSILERGGNEQFF.